This T cell receptor (beta chain) was recovered during a study of blood T cell repertoires in COVID-19. Measured with immunoSEQ multiplex PCR; TCRdb has only the in-frame clones, and not every one. There are 150,000 to 200,000 clones in the sample; 80% to 90% occur only once, and about an eighth lies in the top ten. CDR3 length: 16 amino acids. From germline, CDR1 is SGHTA and CDR2 FQGTGA. V shed 5 bases, J shed 7 bases, and the junction held 8 bases outside the gene matches. The origin of this receptor is a woman aged 70 to 79 with COVID-19, enrolled during active disease. V is TRBV7-3 and J is TRBJ2-1; the match to TRBD2 covers 13 bases. Sequencing input: peripheral blood. The CDR3 DNA reads as TGTGCCAGCAGCCCCCAAAGGACTAGCGGGAGTAATGAGCAGTTCTTC. Encoded protein: CASSPQRTSGSNEQFF.